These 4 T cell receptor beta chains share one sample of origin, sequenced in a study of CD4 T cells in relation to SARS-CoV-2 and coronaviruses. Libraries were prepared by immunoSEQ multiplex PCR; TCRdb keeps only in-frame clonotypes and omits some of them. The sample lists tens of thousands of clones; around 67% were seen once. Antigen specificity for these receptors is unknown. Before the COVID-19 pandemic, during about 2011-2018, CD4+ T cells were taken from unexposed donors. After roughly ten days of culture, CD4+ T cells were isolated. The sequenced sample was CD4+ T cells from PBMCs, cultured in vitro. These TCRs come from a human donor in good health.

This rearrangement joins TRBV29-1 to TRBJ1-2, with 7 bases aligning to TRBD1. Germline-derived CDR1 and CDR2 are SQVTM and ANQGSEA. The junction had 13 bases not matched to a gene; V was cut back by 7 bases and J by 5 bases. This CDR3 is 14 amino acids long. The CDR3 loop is CSAQTGLLDYGYTF. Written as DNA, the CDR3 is TGCAGCGCCCAGACAGGGCTGCTAGATTATGGCTACACCTTC.

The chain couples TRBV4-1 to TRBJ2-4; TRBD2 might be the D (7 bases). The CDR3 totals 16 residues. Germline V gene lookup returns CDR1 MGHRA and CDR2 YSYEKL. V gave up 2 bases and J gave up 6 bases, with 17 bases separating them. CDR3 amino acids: CASSQPSRGGGNIQYF. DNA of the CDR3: TGCGCCAGCAGCCAACCCTCGAGGGGGGGCGGAAACATTCAGTACTTC.

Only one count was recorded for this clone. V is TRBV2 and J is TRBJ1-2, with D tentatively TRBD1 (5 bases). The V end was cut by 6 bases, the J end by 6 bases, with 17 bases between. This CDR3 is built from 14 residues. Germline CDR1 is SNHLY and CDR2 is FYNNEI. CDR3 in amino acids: CASRDSTDGHGYTF. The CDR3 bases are TGTGCCAGCAGGGACTCGACAGACGGTCATGGCTACACCTTC.

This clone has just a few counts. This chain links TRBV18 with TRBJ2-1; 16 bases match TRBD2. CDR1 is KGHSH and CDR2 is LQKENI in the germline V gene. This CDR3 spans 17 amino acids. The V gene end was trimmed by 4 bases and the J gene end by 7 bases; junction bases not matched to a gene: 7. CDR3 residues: CASSLNSGLAGGNEQFF. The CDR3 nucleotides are TGTGCCAGCTCACTCAACTCGGGACTAGCGGGAGGGAATGAGCAGTTCTTC.